The 11 T cell receptor beta chains presented below share a single source sample, sequenced in a study of cytomegalovirus exposure and HLA in healthy donors (dated by TCRdb to the late 2010s). Library method: the immunoSEQ multiplex PCR assay. The multiplex PCR relied on a mix of 60 forward primers for TCR Vbeta segments and 13 reverse primers for TCR Jbeta segments. This immuneACCESS table, as held by TCRdb, lists in-frame sequences with V and J called but not all clones. Of the missing ones, under half trace to an unresolved V gene in checked studies; the others have no known cause. Within this sample are over 70,000 clones, with approximately 80% of them counted one time only. More than 20% of the sample belongs to the ten largest clones. Material: PBMCs. All receptors derive from a woman in her fifties or sixties in good health and CMV-seropositive.

The chain employs TRBV19 and TRBJ2-2; D not resolved. This CDR3 has 12 residues. V lost 5 bases to trimming and J lost 5 bases, with 6 bases between them. The germline V gene encodes CDR1 LNHDA and CDR2 SQIVND (reference sequence). The DNA for the CDR3 is TGTGCCAGTAGTGTCGGGACCGGGGAGCTGTTTTTT. Translated, it gives CASSVGTGELFF.

V usage is TRBV5-6 and J usage is TRBJ2-7, with 7 bases matching TRBD2. V was clipped by 3 bases and J by 3 bases; unmatched bases: 12. Germline assignment: CDR1 SGHDT and CDR2 YYEEEE. CDR3 size: 16 residues. CDR3 bases: TGTGCCAGCAGCTCGCCGTCGGTCGCTAGCGGCTACGAGCAGTACGTC. This translates into CASSSPSVASGYEQYV.

This clone has only a few counts. The chain links TRBV9 to TRBJ1-4, with 11 bases that match TRBD1. The CDR3 covers 16 residues. The V and J ends lost 3 bases and 3 bases, in that order; junction bases with no gene match: 4. Germline V CDR1 and CDR2: SGDLS, YYNGEE. CDR3 residues: CASSGGTGGPNEKLFF. The CDR3 DNA is TGTGCCAGCAGCGGCGGGACAGGGGGACCTAATGAAAAACTGTTTTTT.

This clone has only one observation. The V gene is TRBV28, the J gene TRBJ1-1; D not certain. V shed 7 bases and J shed 7 bases, with 10 bases lying between them. Per germline, CDR1 MDHEN and CDR2 SYDVKM. CDR3 size: 11 residues. The CDR3 region is CASNRGNEAFF. DNA of the CDR3: TGTGCCAGCAATCGCGGAAATGAAGCTTTCTTT.

The chain couples TRBV11-3 to TRBJ2-3; TRBD2 agrees at 9 bases. CDR3 length: 16 amino acids. J was trimmed by 6 bases and V by 5 bases; bases with no gene match: 12. Germline loops: CDR1 SGHNT, CDR2 YENEEA. The CDR3 is CASSQGGGRASDTQYF. CDR3 coding DNA: TGTGCCAGCAGCCAGGGGGGCGGGAGGGCCTCGGATACGCAGTATTTT.

In its sample, this clone was seen a few times. V gene TRBV19 combines with J gene TRBJ1-4, with TRBD1 matching 9 bases. Germline CDR1 reads LNHDA; CDR2 reads SQIVND (reference sequence). This CDR3 contains 14 residues. V lost 3 bases, J lost 7 bases, and 3 bases stayed unmatched. CDR3 DNA sequence: TGTGCCAGTAGTATTGGGACAGGGCCTGAAAAACTGTTTTTT. This codes for CASSIGTGPEKLFF.

The sample holds a few counts of this clone. V usage is TRBV18 and J usage is TRBJ2-5, with 7 bases lining up with TRBD1. Germline values: CDR1 KGHSH, CDR2 LQKENI. The CDR3 is 16 amino acids. The J segment lost 5 bases and the V segment lost 3 bases, leaving 12 bases of the junction unmatched. CDR3 sequence reads: CASSPGRGRIVETQYF. The CDR3 bases are TGTGCCAGCTCACCGGGTAGGGGGCGAATTGTGGAGACCCAGTACTTC.

In its sample, this clone was seen a few times. The chain links TRBV5-4 to TRBJ1-5; 7 nucleotides match TRBD1. The CDR3 runs to 16 residues. Germline CDR1 is SGHNT and CDR2 is YYREEE (reference sequence). V dropped 3 bases and J dropped 4; count of bases not matched to a gene: 10. CDR3 protein: CASSYGGQLRNQPQHF. In DNA form, the CDR3 reads TGTGCCAGCAGCTACGGGGGACAGTTAAGAAATCAGCCCCAGCATTTT. Full variable domain (rest looked up from reference TRBV5-4 and TRBJ1-5): ETGVTQSPTHLIKTRGQQVTLRCSSQSGHNTVSWYQQALGQGPQFIFQYYREEENGRGNFPPRFSGLQFPNYSSELNVNALELDDSALYLCASSYGGQLRNQPQHFGDGTRLSIL.

The chain links TRBV10-3 to TRBJ2-5, with D unresolved. This CDR3 comprises 13 residues. Per germline, CDR1 ENHRY and CDR2 SYGVKD. Trimming left V 10 bases short and J 7 bases short, with 19 bases between. In DNA form, the CDR3 reads TGTGCCACCGGCGACTCATTTCTTGGGACCCAGTACTTC. Its translation: CATGDSFLGTQYF.

This clone was observed once. The chain links TRBV27 to TRBJ1-5; 7 bases map to TRBD1. Germline V gene sequence: CDR1 MNHEY, CDR2 SMNVEV (reference sequence). Losses at the gene ends were 2 bases for V and 5 bases for J; bases not matched to a gene: 3. This CDR3 has 14 residues. CDR3 coding DNA: TGTGCCAGCAGTTTAAGGGACAGTTATCAGCCCCAGCATTTT. Translated, it gives CASSLRDSYQPQHF.

V and J are TRBV7-2 and TRBJ2-1; 7 bases fit TRBD1. Trimming took 1 base from V and 7 from J; bases not matched to a gene: 4. Germline-derived CDR1 and CDR2 are SGHTA and FQGNSA. The CDR3 contains 14 residues. The CDR3 DNA reads as TGTGCCAGCAGCTTAGGACAGGGCTGGAATGAGCAGTTCTTC. Translating gives CASSLGQGWNEQFF.